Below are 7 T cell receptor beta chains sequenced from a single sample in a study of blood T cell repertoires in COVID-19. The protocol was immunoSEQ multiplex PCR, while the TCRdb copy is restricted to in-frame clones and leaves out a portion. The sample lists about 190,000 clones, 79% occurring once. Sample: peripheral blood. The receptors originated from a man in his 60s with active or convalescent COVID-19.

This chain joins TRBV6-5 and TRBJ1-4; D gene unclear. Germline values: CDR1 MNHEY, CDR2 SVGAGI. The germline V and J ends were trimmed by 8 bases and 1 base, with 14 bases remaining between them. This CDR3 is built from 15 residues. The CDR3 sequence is CASSSRYLTNEKLFF. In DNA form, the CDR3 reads TGTGCCAGCTCCAGTCGATATTTAACTAATGAAAAACTGTTTTTT.

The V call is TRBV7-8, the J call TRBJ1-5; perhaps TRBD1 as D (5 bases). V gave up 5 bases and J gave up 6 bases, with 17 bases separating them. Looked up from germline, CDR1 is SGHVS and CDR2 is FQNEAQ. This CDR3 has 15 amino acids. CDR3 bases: TGTGCCAGCAGCGCACAGGAGGGGCCGGGTCAGCCCCAGCATTTT. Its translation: CASSAQEGPGQPQHF.

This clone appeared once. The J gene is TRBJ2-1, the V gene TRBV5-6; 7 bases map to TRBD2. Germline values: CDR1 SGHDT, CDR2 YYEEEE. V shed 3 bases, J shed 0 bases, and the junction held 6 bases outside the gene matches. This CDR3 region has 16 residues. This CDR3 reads CASSSSAGSSYNEQFF. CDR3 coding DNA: TGTGCCAGCAGCTCTTCAGCGGGGAGCTCCTACAATGAGCAGTTCTTC.

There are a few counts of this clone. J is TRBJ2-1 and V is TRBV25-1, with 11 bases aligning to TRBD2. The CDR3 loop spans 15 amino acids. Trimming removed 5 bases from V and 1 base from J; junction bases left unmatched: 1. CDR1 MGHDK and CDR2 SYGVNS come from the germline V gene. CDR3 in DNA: TGTGCCAGCAGTCCTAGCGGGAGGTCCTACAATGAGCAGTTCTTC. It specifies CASSPSGRSYNEQFF.

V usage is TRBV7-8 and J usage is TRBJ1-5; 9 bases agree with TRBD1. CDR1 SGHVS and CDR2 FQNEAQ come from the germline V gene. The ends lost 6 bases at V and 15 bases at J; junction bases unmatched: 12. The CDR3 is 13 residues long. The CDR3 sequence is CASSRDRDLFLHF. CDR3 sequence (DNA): TGTGCCAGCAGTCGGGACAGGGATCTATTTCTGCATTTT.

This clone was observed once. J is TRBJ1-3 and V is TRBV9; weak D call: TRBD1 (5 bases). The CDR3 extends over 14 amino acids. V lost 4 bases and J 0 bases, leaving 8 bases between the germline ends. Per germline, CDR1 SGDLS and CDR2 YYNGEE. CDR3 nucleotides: TGTGCCAGCAGCCGACAGATCTCTGGAAACACCATATATTTT. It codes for CASSRQISGNTIYF.

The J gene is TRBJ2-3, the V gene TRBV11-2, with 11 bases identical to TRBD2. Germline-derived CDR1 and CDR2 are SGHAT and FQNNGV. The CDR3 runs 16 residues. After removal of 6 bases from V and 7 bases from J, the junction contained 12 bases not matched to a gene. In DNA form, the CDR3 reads TGTGCCAGCAGTCAGACCTCCGGGACTAGCGGAAATACGCAGTATTTT. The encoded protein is CASSQTSGTSGNTQYF.